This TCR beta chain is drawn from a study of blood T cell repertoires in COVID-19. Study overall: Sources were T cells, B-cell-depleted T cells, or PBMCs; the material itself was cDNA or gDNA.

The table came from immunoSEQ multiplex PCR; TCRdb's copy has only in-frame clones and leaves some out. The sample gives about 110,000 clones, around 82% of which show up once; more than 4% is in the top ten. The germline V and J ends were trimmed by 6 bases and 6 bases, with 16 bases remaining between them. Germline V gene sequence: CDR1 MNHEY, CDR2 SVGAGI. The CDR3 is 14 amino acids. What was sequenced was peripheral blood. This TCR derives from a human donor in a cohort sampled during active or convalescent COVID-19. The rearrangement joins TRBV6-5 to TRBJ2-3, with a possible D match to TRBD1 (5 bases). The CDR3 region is CASREFGAGDTQYF. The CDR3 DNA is TGTGCCAGCAGGGAGTTTGGGGCAGGGGATACGCAGTATTTT.